This T cell receptor beta chain was captured by sequencing in a study of T-cell memory formation after mild COVID-19. Study results and caveats: Balance between CD4 and CD8 was seen in clones contracting day 15 to 85, and a CD4+ lean was seen in later expanders. Day 37-peaking second-wave clones had unconfirmed SARS-CoV-2 specificity.

This CDR3 spans 15 amino acids. The germline CDR1 and CDR2 sequences are MGHRA and YSYEKL. The J segment lost 2 bases and the V segment lost 3 bases, leaving 1 base of the junction unmatched. Constant-segment primers served in 5'RACE that generated TCR alpha and TCR beta cDNA libraries bearing sample barcodes and UMIs. From the 5' RACE reads, TCRdb called clonotypes with MiXCR, one entry per CDR3 protein. The table includes some 300,000 distinct CDR3 sequences, roughly 19% detected once. This clonotype came up a few times. Antigen specificity is unknown. V usage is TRBV4-1 and J usage is TRBJ2-7; 13 nucleotides align to TRBD2. Specimen: PBMCs or a T cell subset sorted from them (not recorded which). The sequence derives from a man in his late teens or twenties who had mild COVID-19 (a few samples of this study predate the infection). Cell type and time point are not known. CDR3 nucleotide sequence: TGCGCCAGCAGCCAGGGGACTAGCGGGGCCTACGAGCAGTACTTC. Its protein product is CASSQGTSGAYEQYF.